This TCR beta chain came from a study of T cells in localized non-small cell lung cancer (dated by TCRdb to about 2020). About the full investigation: Comparing tumors with uninvolved tumor-adjacent lungs, the study looked at the T cell repertoires of 200 to 250 patients with early-stage NSCLC. The cohort was made up of around 240 treatment-naive NSCLC patients whose localized lung tumors had been resected. The mean age of the NSCLC patients was about 62 years, with 120 to 150 men and around 110 women.

With respect to this clone: Its target antigen remains unknown. No base quality information exists; no much larger clone differs at one position.

The immunoSEQ Assay was used to sequence TCR beta CDR3 regions from DNA. In the original analysis: To compute T cell density, TCR beta template counts were normalized to usable DNA, which was estimated by amplifying housekeeping genes. Richness was estimated using the preseqR package, with extrapolation to 400,000 templates for PBMC samples and to 120,000 templates for tissue samples. Clonality was taken to be one minus Pielou's evenness. Differential abundance testing on productive amino-acid clonotypes, with a minimum total count of 5 and an alpha of 0.1, was used to identify tissue-enriched TCRs. The Jaccard Index and the Morisita Overlap Index were used to quantify repertoire overlap between compartments. GLIPH grouped TCR beta CDR3s together with public tetramer-defined viral CDR3s, and a viral motif had to include at least three viral sequences and show V-gene enrichment. The table was pulled from immuneACCESS by TCRdb, which kept in-frame rearrangements only. Such tables lose some clones; where checked, under half of the loss comes from unresolved V genes, and the rest has no known cause. The D gene and trimming were derived from the DNA, and the V and J assignments and clone size from that table. The sample yields roughly 26,000 clones; roughly nine tenths were counted once. The ten largest account for over 12% of the sample.

The germline V gene yields SGHNT for CDR1 and YENEEA for CDR2. Relative to germline, V is missing 4 bases and J is missing 5 bases, with 8 bases of the junction outside any gene match. The CDR3 covers 15 residues, taking in both the cysteine and the phenylalanine. Only the CDR3 part of the read is kept: 45 bases, read in frame from the first base. At diagnosis, peripheral blood, uninvolved tumor-adjacent lung and tumor were collected and stored as a combination of fresh-frozen and FFPE material. For TCR repertoire profiling, the blood samples were analyzed as peripheral blood mononuclear cells. General study outcomes and caveats: Because the study design was exploratory, TCR variables were selected using unadjusted p-values without false-discovery rate correction. A median of roughly 60 of the top 100 tumor clones turned up in the paired uninvolved adjacent lung, and 25 to 30 of those clones also ranked among the top 100 of that same adjacent lung. Longer overall survival was associated with higher blood T cell density, whereas shorter survival was associated with higher adjacent-lung clonality. Uninvolved tumor-adjacent lung showed the highest T cell clonality, higher than tumor, which suggests more focused antigenic responses in the adjacent lung. Because multi-region tumor sequencing was not done, intratumor heterogeneity could not be ruled out.

Sequencing used peripheral blood, obtained before any cancer treatment. This clonotype was obtained from a female donor older than 55 with stage II squamous cell lung carcinoma. In this chain, TRBV11-3 is recombined with TRBJ2-3, with 8 bases matching TRBD2. Here the CDR3 is given as CASSSGRAVGDTQYF. At the DNA level, the sequence is TGTGCCAGCAGCTCCGGGAGGGCAGTGGGAGATACGCAGTATTTT.